Presented here are 9 T cell receptor beta chains from one specimen sequenced in a study of a mutant IDH1 vaccine in newly diagnosed glioma (dated by TCRdb to about 2021). The time point tag for this specimen amounts to: baseline, week 1 (first vaccination visit). The sample's treatment or condition label, decoded: pre-vaccination baseline after standard-of-care therapy. The library was made by the immunoSEQ multiplex PCR assay. This is the immuneACCESS table as TCRdb keeps it, with only in-frame sequences that have V and J called. A part of the clones is gone; compared with another copy, unresolved V genes explain less than half, and the rest is unexplained. This sample lists more than 20,000 clones; 91% were detected once. The ten most abundant clones make up about 9.2% of the sample. This sample comprised PBMCs, obtained from a glioma patient treated with radiotherapy, temozolomide or both. The receptors were sampled from a man aged 25-45 years with glioma.

V usage is TRBV7-9 and J usage is TRBJ2-5; unclear D gene. This CDR3 has 11 residues. CDR1 SEHNR and CDR2 FQNEAQ come from the germline V gene (reference sequence). V was trimmed by 5 bases and J by 4 bases, leaving 5 bases between them. The CDR3 nucleotides are TGTGCCAGCAGCCAAGGAGAGACCCAGTACTTC. This gives the protein CASSQGETQYF.

This chain connects TRBV6-5 to TRBJ2-6; D is unresolved. This CDR3 contains 16 residues. Germline V lookup: CDR1 MNHEY, CDR2 SVGAGI. Trimming took 2 bases from V and 0 from J, leaving 8 bases between them. The CDR3 region has the DNA TGTGCCAGCAGTTACCCTTTGACCTCTGGGGCCAACGTCCTGACTTTC. This translates into CASSYPLTSGANVLTF.

On this clone itself: At one end the junction does not follow the germline gene, possibly because of a read error. The chain is built from TRBV4-1 and TRBJ2-7, with 11 positions matching TRBD2. This CDR3 contains 17 residues. CDR1 is MGHRA and CDR2 is YSYEKL in the germline V gene. CDR3 bases: TGCGCCAGCACCCCGGGATTGATGGGACTAGCGGAACCCGAACCCAACTTC. Its protein is CASTPGLMGLAEPEPNF.

The gene calls are TRBV13 and TRBJ2-6, with 7 bases matching TRBD1. There are 16 residues in the CDR3. CDR1 is PRHDT, CDR2 FYEKMQ, per germline (reference sequence). Trimming at V came to 5 bases and at J to 2 bases, leaving 6 bases not matched to a gene. As DNA, the CDR3 is TGTGCCAGCAGCCTCGAAGACAGGGCTGGGGCCAACGTCCTGACTTTC. It translates to CASSLEDRAGANVLTF.

V gene TRBV6-1 combines with J gene TRBJ2-1; 7 positions agree with TRBD2. CDR1 MNHNS and CDR2 SASEGT come from the germline V gene. The CDR3 length is 15 residues. Germline trimming cut 10 bases from V and 3 bases from J; bases unmatched to any gene: 12. CDR3 sequence reads: CATGEAGAGYNEQFF. CDR3 nucleotide sequence: TGTGCCACCGGGGAGGCGGGAGCTGGCTACAATGAGCAGTTCTTC.

V usage is TRBV19 and J usage is TRBJ2-4; the D is unclear. Trimming stripped 6 bases from V and 0 bases from J, with 15 bases between. Germline V CDR1 and CDR2: LNHDA, SQIVND (reference sequence). The CDR3 covers 16 residues. CDR3: CASRGKRDLAKNIQYF. Here the CDR3 DNA reads TGTGCCAGTAGGGGTAAAAGGGATCTAGCCAAAAACATTCAGTACTTC.

The rearrangement joins TRBV4-2 to TRBJ2-7; D uncertain. V dropped 8 bases and J dropped 4 bases, with 15 bases sitting between them. CDR3 length: 13 residues. Germline CDR1 and CDR2: LGHNA and YNFKEQ. The CDR3 nucleotides read TGTGCCAGCCGACCGACTCCAGGATACGAGCAGTACTTC. Translated, it gives CASRPTPGYEQYF.

This chain uses TRBV6-5 with TRBJ2-1; TRBD2 is a possible D gene (6 bases). This CDR3 spans 15 amino acids. The germline CDR1 and CDR2 sequences are MNHEY and SVGAGI. V lost 2 bases, J lost 8 bases, and 16 bases lay in between. This CDR3 reads CASSYALARGDEQFF. The CDR3, as DNA: TGTGCCAGCAGTTACGCACTAGCCCGAGGGGATGAGCAGTTCTTC.

This chain joins TRBV27 and TRBJ1-2, with 7 bases aligning to TRBD1. CDR3 length: 15 residues. With V trimmed by 5 bases and J by 0 bases, 6 bases remained unmatched. The germline V gene encodes CDR1 MNHEY and CDR2 SMNVEV (reference sequence). CDR3 DNA sequence: TGTGCCAGCAGTAGGGGACAGCAAACTAACTATGGCTACACCTTC. It encodes CASSRGQQTNYGYTF.